This T cell receptor beta chain emerged from a study of OX40 agonist ivuxolimab in advanced cancers. TCRdb's copy holds only in-frame clones and misses some; the assay was immunoSEQ multiplex PCR. The sample comprises fewer than 60,000 clones, roughly 80% of which are singletons, and about 3.9% rests with the top ten. Regarding this clone: The junction and the germline gene differ at one end; a read error may be behind it.

Systemic immunosuppression or autoimmune disease history was grounds to exclude patients. The TCR comes from an adult with an advanced solid tumor such as melanoma, head and neck, liver or kidney cancer. The sequencing here drew on CD4+ or CD8+ T cells sorted from blood, taken in a trial of the OX40 agonist ivuxolimab.

CDR3 amino acids: CSVEGTSGALETQYF. As DNA, the CDR3 is TGCAGCGTCGAAGGGACTAGCGGGGCCCTGGAGACCCAGTACTTC. This chain links TRBV29-1 with TRBJ2-5; 13 bases line up with TRBD2. The CDR3 runs to 15 residues. Germline V CDR1 and CDR2: SQVTM, ANQGSEA. The full variable domain, in which reference TRBV29-1 and TRBJ2-5 provide the parts outside the CDR3, is SAVISQKPSRDICQRGTSLTIQCQVDSQVTMMFWYRQQPGQSLTLIATANQGSEATYESGFVIDKFPISRPNLTFSTLTVSNMSPEDSSIYLCSVEGTSGALETQYFGPGTRLLVL.